This T cell receptor beta chain derives from a study of blood T cell repertoires in COVID-19. The table came from immunoSEQ multiplex PCR; TCRdb's copy has only in-frame clones and leaves some out. The sample yields roughly 150,000 clones, about four fifths seen once. The sample comprised peripheral blood. The receptor was isolated from a woman aged 80 or older with acute or convalescent COVID-19.

CDR3 amino acids: CASSLNRGLLETQYF. As DNA, the CDR3 is TGTGCCAGCAGTTTAAACAGGGGGCTTTTAGAGACCCAGTACTTC. The rearrangement joins TRBV27 to TRBJ2-5; 9 bases agree with TRBD1. Germline lookup yields CDR1 MNHEY and CDR2 SMNVEV (reference sequence). After removal of 2 bases from V and 4 bases from J, the junction contained 5 bases not matched to a gene. The length of the CDR3 is 15 residues.